The next 9 T cell receptor beta chains were all read from a single sample in a study of shared clonotypes between healthy human individuals (dated by TCRdb to the early 2020s). CD8 naive samples were CD45RO-negative cells positively selected for CCR7, giving a CD45RA+CCR7+ population that excluded TemRA cells. Receptors were amplified or captured by the immunoSEQ multiplex PCR assay. What TCRdb holds here is the immuneACCESS table cut down to in-frame rearrangements. Part of the clones is not present; checked against another copy, under half of the missing clones reflect an unresolved V gene, and the others are unexplained. This sample lists about 2.2 million clones; approximately 94% were detected once. The top ten hold approximately 1.7% of the sample. Sample: naive CD8+ T cells from PBMCs. The cell subset or site label corresponds to: CD45RA+CCR7+. Receptors were obtained from a man younger than 35 in good health. Some clones in this sample may be carry-over from other donors' samples.

Only one count was recorded for this clone. The rearrangement joins TRBV27 to TRBJ1-2; the match to TRBD1 covers 11 bases. This CDR3 comprises 17 residues. Germline V gene data show CDR1 as MNHEY and CDR2 as SMNVEV (reference sequence). V shed 5 bases, J shed 3 bases, and the junction held 11 bases outside the gene matches. CDR3 loop: CASSPHPGQGADYGYTF. As DNA, the CDR3 is TGTGCCAGCAGTCCGCATCCCGGACAGGGGGCGGACTATGGCTACACCTTC.

Comment on this clone: This CDR3 is also generated by other DNA sequences in the sample. The CDR3 coding sequence is TGTGCCAGCAGTTTGCTCGGGACTAGCGGGACAGATACGCAGTATTTT. Translated: CASSLLGTSGTDTQYF. The chain carries TRBV27 and TRBJ2-3; 12 nucleotides line up with TRBD2. CDR1 is MNHEY, CDR2 SMNVEV, per germline (reference sequence). With 3 bases clipped from V and 3 bases from J, the junction kept 4 bases outside the gene matches. This CDR3 is built from 16 residues.

The chain employs TRBV7-8 and TRBJ1-4; D uncertain. Germline V gene lookup returns CDR1 SGHVS and CDR2 FQNEAQ. The CDR3 extends over 14 amino acids. V was shortened by 6 bases and J by 1 base, with 9 bases between the two germline ends. The CDR3 DNA is TGTGCCAGCAGTAACGGTATAACTAATGAAAAACTGTTTTTT. This encodes CASSNGITNEKLFF.

This chain connects TRBV4-3 to TRBJ1-3, with unresolved D. Per the germline V gene, CDR1 is LGHNA and CDR2 is YSLEER. V dropped 9 bases and J dropped 2 bases, with 20 bases sitting between them. The CDR3 is 16 amino acids. As DNA, the CDR3 is TGCGCCAGTTCCTTAGGCGGGGAGGGCGCTGGAAACACCATATATTTT. Protein product: CASSLGGEGAGNTIYF.

The chain carries TRBV4-1 and TRBJ2-1, with 12 bases that match TRBD2. Germline trimming cut 2 bases from V and 8 bases from J; bases unmatched to any gene: 7. In germline, CDR1 is MGHRA, CDR2 YSYEKL. This CDR3 has 16 amino acids. CDR3 in amino acids: CASSQKTSGRSDEQFF. In DNA form, the CDR3 reads TGCGCCAGCAGCCAAAAGACTAGCGGGAGAAGCGATGAGCAGTTCTTC.

The rearrangement uses TRBV2 and TRBJ1-3; D perhaps matches TRBD1 (5 bases). The CDR3 is 15 residues long. Trimming cost V 1 base and J 2 bases, with 9 bases left between them. CDR1 and CDR2 from the germline V gene are SNHLY and FYNNEI. The CDR3 DNA reads TGTGCCAGCAGTGAAGTAAGGGGCACTGGAAACACCATATATTTT. Protein: CASSEVRGTGNTIYF.

V gene TRBV5-6 combines with J gene TRBJ1-2; D is undetermined. The V end lost 0 bases, the J end lost 8 bases, and 20 bases lay between the germline ends. The CDR3 is 16 residues long. Germline CDR1 and CDR2: SGHDT and YYEEEE. The CDR3: CASSLDLVGQARGYTF. The DNA of the CDR3 is TGTGCCAGCAGCTTGGATTTGGTCGGGCAAGCGCGAGGCTACACCTTC.

J is TRBJ2-7 and V is TRBV29-1, with D hard to call. Germline V gene data show CDR1 as SQVTM and CDR2 as ANQGSEA. The CDR3 runs to 10 residues. V was cut by 4 bases and J by 5 bases, with 6 bases left in between. For the CDR3, the DNA is TGCAGCGTTGTGACACACGAGCAGTACTTC. This codes for CSVVTHEQYF.

The chain joins TRBV2 to TRBJ2-3; 10 nucleotides line up with TRBD2. V lost 8 bases and J lost 6; bases outside the gene matches: 11. Germline V gives CDR1 SNHLY, CDR2 FYNNEI. This CDR3 is 15 amino acids long. CDR3 region: CASSGVTSGPDTQYF. The CDR3 DNA follows: TGTGCCAGCTCGGGGGTGACTAGCGGGCCGGATACGCAGTATTTT.